This T cell receptor (beta chain) originates from a study of control samples from healthy donors and cancer patients. TCRdb keeps only in-frame clones here, not all; method: immunoSEQ multiplex PCR. This table has roughly 130,000 clones, 90% appearing once. This CDR3 has 15 amino acids. The trim removed 5 bases at V and 0 bases at J, leaving 5 bases unmatched. Germline loops: CDR1 PRHDT, CDR2 FYEKMQ (reference sequence). This clonotype originated in a young man in good health. Sample: blood. The chain combines TRBV13 with TRBJ2-7; 9 bases line up with TRBD1. The CDR3 sequence: CASSRGQGLSYEQYV. In DNA, the CDR3 is TGTGCCAGCAGCCGGGGACAGGGCCTCTCCTACGAGCAGTACGTC.